Below, 22 T cell receptor beta chains from the same sample are listed, as sequenced in a study of cytomegalovirus exposure and HLA in healthy donors listed by TCRdb under 2017. Libraries were built with the immunoSEQ multiplex PCR assay. The multiplex PCR relied on a mix of 60 forward primers for TCR Vbeta segments and 13 reverse primers for TCR Jbeta segments. TCRdb obtained this table from immuneACCESS and retained in-frame rearrangements with V and J assigned. These tables miss some clones; where compared with another copy, unresolved V genes account for less than half of the shortfall, and the remainder is unexplained. Across this sample there are 90,000 to 130,000 clones, with 76% seen only once. The ten biggest clones cover roughly 13% of the sample. The material sequenced was PBMCs. These receptor sequences come from a man aged 25-45 years in good health and CMV-seropositive.

J is TRBJ2-5 and V is TRBV30; 9 bases match TRBD2. Germline V gene sequence: CDR1 GTSNPN, CDR2 SVGIG (reference sequence). The CDR3 is 15 amino acids. V lost 2 bases and J lost 2; bases outside the gene matches: 6. CDR3 sequence reads: CAWSLAGARQETQYF. The CDR3 nucleotides read TGTGCCTGGAGTTTAGCGGGGGCGAGACAAGAGACCCAGTACTTC.

This clone was detected a few times. The chain employs TRBV13 and TRBJ1-1; maybe TRBD1 (6 bases). The CDR3 covers 15 residues. The germline V and J ends were trimmed by 6 bases and 5 bases, with 19 bases remaining between them. Germline V gene sequence: CDR1 PRHDT, CDR2 FYEKMQ (reference sequence). This chain's CDR3 is CASRHTGAQGTEAFF. CDR3 DNA sequence: TGTGCCAGCAGACATACCGGGGCCCAGGGGACTGAAGCTTTCTTT.

This clone was counted only a few times. The V call is TRBV2, the J call TRBJ2-7; the D gene is possibly TRBD2 (5 bases). CDR3 size: 15 residues. With 5 bases removed from V and 3 bases from J, the gap between germline ends came to 17 bases. CDR1 and CDR2 (germline): SNHLY, FYNNEI. CDR3 nucleotide sequence: TGTGCCAGCAGTAGCTCCGGGAATTCGAACTACGAGCAGTACTTC. Amino acids: CASSSSGNSNYEQYF. Full variable domain (outside the CDR3, taken from reference TRBV2 and TRBJ2-7): EPEVTQTPSHQVTQMGQEVILRCVPISNHLYFYWYRQILGQKVEFLVSFYNNEISEKSEIFDDQFSVERPDGSNFTLKIRSTKLEDSAMYFCASSSSGNSNYEQYFGPGTRLTVT.

The chain is built from TRBV9 and TRBJ2-3; 11 nucleotides agree with TRBD1. Trimming took 4 bases from V and 1 from J; bases not matched to a gene: 8. This CDR3 spans 17 amino acids. In germline, CDR1 is SGDLS, CDR2 YYNGEE. The CDR3 coding sequence is TGTGCCAGCAGCAGCAACCCGGGACAGGGGGGCACAGATACGCAGTATTTT. Amino acid sequence: CASSSNPGQGGTDTQYF.

The genes are TRBV30 and TRBJ1-1, with D possibly matching TRBD1 (6 bases). The CDR3 sequence is 12 residues long. Trimming removed 5 bases at V and 5 bases at J, with 12 bases between. From germline, CDR1 is GTSNPN and CDR2 SVGIG (reference sequence). The CDR3 here is CAWGGGGTEAFF. CDR3 in DNA: TGTGCCTGGGGAGGGGGGGGAACTGAAGCTTTCTTT.

The gene calls are TRBV4-1 and TRBJ2-1; a weak D match, TRBD1 (6 bases). The V and J ends lost 0 bases and 7 bases respectively, with 13 bases between them. CDR1 and CDR2 (germline): MGHRA, YSYEKL. This CDR3 is built from 15 residues. The CDR3 nucleotides are TGCGCCAGCAGCCAAGAACACAAGGGGGTGAATGAGCAGTTCTTC. Protein: CASSQEHKGVNEQFF.

The chain joins TRBV4-3 to TRBJ1-2; D might be TRBD1 (5 bases). Trimming pared 2 bases from V and 6 bases from J, leaving 16 bases between. This CDR3 is built from 15 residues. Looked up from germline, CDR1 is LGHNA and CDR2 is YSLEER. The CDR3 reads CASSQNAGGAHGYTF. DNA for the CDR3: TGCGCCAGCAGCCAAAATGCGGGAGGGGCGCATGGCTACACCTTC.

The rearrangement joins TRBV5-1 to TRBJ2-7; 8 nucleotides agree with TRBD2. V lost 4 bases to trimming and J lost 1 base; unmatched junction nucleotides: 7. The germline V gene encodes CDR1 SGHRS and CDR2 YFSETQ. The CDR3 loop spans 15 amino acids. DNA of the CDR3: TGCGCCAGCAGCCCAAGCGCGGGGGGATCCTACGAGCAGTACTTC. Amino acids: CASSPSAGGSYEQYF.

The chain carries TRBV19 and TRBJ2-7; TRBD1 matches at 9 bases. The CDR3 extends over 15 amino acids. Germline CDR1 LNHDA, CDR2 SQIVND (reference sequence). V shed 3 bases, J shed 4 bases, and the junction held 7 bases outside the gene matches. CDR3 sequence (DNA): TGTGCCAGTAGTATCGGGGGGACAGGGCCGTACGAGCAGTACTTC. Translated, it gives CASSIGGTGPYEQYF.

This clone has only one observation. The chain joins TRBV27 to TRBJ2-1; 8 bases fit TRBD1. This CDR3 region has 15 residues. Germline V lookup: CDR1 MNHEY, CDR2 SMNVEV (reference sequence). Trimming cost V 4 bases and J 5 bases; bases outside gene matches: 7. In DNA, the CDR3 is TGTGCCAGCAGTTCTGCAGGGGGCCTTCACAATGAGCAGTTCTTC. Encoded protein: CASSSAGGLHNEQFF.

This clone was seen a single time. This chain links TRBV5-1 with TRBJ2-2; D gene unclear. Germline V gives CDR1 SGHRS, CDR2 YFSETQ. Trimming took 0 bases from V and 3 from J, leaving 3 bases between them. CDR3 length: 13 residues. The CDR3: CASSLVYTGELFF. CDR3 sequence (DNA): TGCGCCAGCAGCTTGGTCTACACCGGGGAGCTGTTTTTT.

The rearrangement links TRBV28 to TRBJ2-5; 11 bases map to TRBD2. CDR1 is MDHEN, CDR2 SYDVKM, per germline. V lost 5 bases and J lost 6; bases outside the gene matches: 5. The CDR3 covers 14 residues. CDR3 sequence (DNA): TGTGCCAGCAGTGTAGCGGGGGGGCGAAAGACCCAGTACTTC. Protein: CASSVAGGRKTQYF.

This chain uses TRBV14 with TRBJ2-6; D not resolved. Trimming left V 4 bases short and J 4 bases short, with 8 bases between. CDR1 SGHDN and CDR2 FVKESK come from the germline V gene. The CDR3 extends over 14 amino acids. The CDR3 DNA sequence: TGTGCCAGCAGCCGACAAGGCGGGGCCAACGTCCTGACTTTC. Encoded protein: CASSRQGGANVLTF.

The V gene is TRBV27, the J gene TRBJ2-6, with a tentative D call TRBD2 (5 bases). The V and J ends lost 6 bases and 3 bases respectively, with 12 bases between them. This CDR3 contains 15 residues. CDR1 and CDR2 (germline): MNHEY, SMNVEV (reference sequence). Written as DNA, the CDR3 is TGTGCCAGCAGCCTAGATCGGGGTGGGGCCAACGTCCTGACTTTC. Translation: CASSLDRGGANVLTF.

The chain joins TRBV4-3 to TRBJ2-6; the D gene is possibly TRBD2 (5 bases). The CDR3 spans 18 residues. The germline gives CDR1 LGHNA, CDR2 YSLEER. Trimming pared 0 bases from V and 0 bases from J, leaving 12 bases between. For the CDR3, the DNA is TGCGCCAGCAGCCAAGATTCCGGGGTAAGCTCTGGGGCCAACGTCCTGACTTTC. Its translation is CASSQDSGVSSGANVLTF.

This clone showed up just a few times. The rearrangement links TRBV7-9 to TRBJ2-7, with D possibly matching TRBD1 (6 bases). V gave up 5 bases and J gave up 2 bases, with 13 bases separating them. The CDR3 is made up of 14 amino acids. Germline CDR1 is SEHNR and CDR2 is FQNEAQ (reference sequence). CDR3 in DNA: TGTGCCAGCAGCCGAGAGGACAGAGCCTACGAGCAGTACTTC. Translated: CASSREDRAYEQYF.

The chain employs TRBV4-3 and TRBJ2-6; the D is unclear. Germline CDR1 and CDR2: LGHNA and YSLEER. V dropped 2 bases and J dropped 0 bases, with 11 bases sitting between them. This CDR3 is 17 amino acids long. The CDR3 is CASSQSPGDSGANVLTF. DNA of the CDR3: TGCGCCAGCAGCCAAAGTCCGGGTGACTCTGGGGCCAACGTCCTGACTTTC.

A note on this clone: A read error is likely, as this CDR3 ends without the conserved phenylalanine or tryptophan. The DNA is omitted, as the CDR3 cannot be located on it reliably, and the CDR3 follows TCRdb's listing. CDR3 sequence: CASSLAVGGP. The rearrangement links TRBV5-8 to TRBJ1-4. CDR1 is SGHTS and CDR2 is YDEGEE in the germline V gene. The CDR3 has 10 residues if both end residues are counted.

The chain couples TRBV6-5 to TRBJ1-2; a weak D match, TRBD1 (6 bases). The CDR3 is made up of 15 amino acids. CDR1 MNHEY and CDR2 SVGAGI come from the germline V gene. The germline V and J ends were trimmed by 2 bases and 1 base, with 11 bases remaining between them. The CDR3 DNA sequence: TGTGCCAGCAGTTACACAGGGCCCCGTAACTATGGCTACACCTTC. Encoded protein: CASSYTGPRNYGYTF.

Comments on this clone: A junction end diverges from the germline sequence, so it may reflect a read error. The chain has TRBV7-7 and TRBJ1-3, with 10 positions matching TRBD1. This CDR3 has 11 amino acids. Germline V CDR1 and CDR2: SSHAT, FNYEAQ (reference sequence). The CDR3 spells CASSSGDRGSF. CDR3 nucleotide sequence: TGTGCCAGCAGCTCCGGGGACAGGGGAAGTTTT.

The chain carries TRBV28 and TRBJ2-7; D may be TRBD2 (6 bases). This CDR3 spans 15 amino acids. Trimming removed 2 bases from V and 4 bases from J, with 15 bases in between. Per the germline V gene, CDR1 is MDHEN and CDR2 is SYDVKM. The chain's CDR3 is CASSLGLGAGYEQYF. The DNA of the CDR3 is TGTGCCAGCAGTTTAGGCCTAGGCGCGGGGTACGAGCAGTACTTC.

The gene calls are TRBV27 and TRBJ2-7; no firm D call. Germline CDR1 and CDR2: MNHEY and SMNVEV (reference sequence). Deletions cut 8 bases from V and 7 bases from J, with 24 bases between. The CDR3 is 15 residues long. The CDR3 DNA follows: TGTGCCAGCCACACCATACCCCCCGGGTCGGAAGAGCAGTACTTC. It is translated as CASHTIPPGSEEQYF.